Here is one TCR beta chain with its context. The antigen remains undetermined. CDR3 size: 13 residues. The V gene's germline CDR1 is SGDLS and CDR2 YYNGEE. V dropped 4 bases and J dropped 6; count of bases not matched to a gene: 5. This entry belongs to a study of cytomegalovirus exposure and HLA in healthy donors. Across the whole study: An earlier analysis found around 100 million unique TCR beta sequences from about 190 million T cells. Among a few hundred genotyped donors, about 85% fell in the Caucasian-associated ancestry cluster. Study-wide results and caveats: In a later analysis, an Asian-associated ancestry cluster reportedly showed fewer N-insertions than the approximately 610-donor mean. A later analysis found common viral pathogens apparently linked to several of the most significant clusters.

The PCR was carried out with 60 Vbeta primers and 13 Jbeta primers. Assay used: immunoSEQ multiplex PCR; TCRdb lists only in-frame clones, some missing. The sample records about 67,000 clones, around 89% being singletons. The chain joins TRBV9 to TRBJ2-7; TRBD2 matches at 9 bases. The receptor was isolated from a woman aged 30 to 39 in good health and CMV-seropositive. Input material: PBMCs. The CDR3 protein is CASSPGLAREQYF. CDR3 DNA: TGTGCCAGCAGCCCGGGACTAGCTCGCGAGCAGTACTTC.